This is a list of T cell receptor beta chains from one sample in a study of identical twins. TCRdb itself ran the 5' RACE reads through MiXCR, one entry per CDR3 protein. The repertoire consists of hundreds of thousands of distinct CDR3 sequences, with 9% to 15% occurring once and the leading ten covering about 1.5%. These records were also assigned to another study, of yellow fever vaccine responses in identical twins.

The sequencing input was PBMCs. Every receptor here comes from a woman aged 18 to 35 in good health. Both conserved end residues are part of each CDR3. The order of the fields is J gene, D gene, clone size, V gene, CDR3 DNA, CDR3 protein. A D gene is named only where the DNA matches it firmly. Clone size is stated in some rows and not others, as once, few, many or a class when expanded.

TRBJ1-5	TRBD1	many	TRBV20-1	TGCAGTGCTACACGACAGGGTCCCAATCAGCCCCAGCATTTT	CSATRQGPNQPQHF
TRBJ2-1	TRBD2	few	TRBV29-1	TGCAGCGGTACACTAGCGGGAGGTTACAATGAGCAGTTCTTC	CSGTLAGGYNEQFF
TRBJ2-7	TRBD1	.	TRBV24-1	TGTGCCACCAGTGAAGTTTGGGACAGGGGTGCATACGAGCAGTACTTC	CATSEVWDRGAYEQYF
TRBJ2-3	.	many	TRBV10-1	TGCGCCAGCTCCCTGAGAAGGACACCCACAGATACGCAGTATTTT	CASSLRRTPTDTQYF
TRBJ2-1	.	few	TRBV2	TGTGCCAGCAGTGAAAGGCAGTCTGAGCAGTTCTTC	CASSERQSEQFF
TRBJ2-5	TRBD2	few	TRBV2	TGTGCCAGCAAGTGGTCTAGCGGGAGAGAAGAGACCCAGTACTTC	CASKWSSGREETQYF
TRBJ1-4	TRBD1	few	TRBV5-1	TGCGCCATGCCCTCGACCGGGACAGAAGAGGCAACTAATGAAAAACTGTTTTTT	CAMPSTGTEEATNEKLFF
TRBJ2-7	.	few	TRBV5-1	TGCGCCAGCAGCCCCCTAGTCGGGGGACTGACCTACGAGCAGTACTTC	CASSPLVGGLTYEQYF
TRBJ2-4	TRBD2	few	TRBV6-5	TGTGCCAGCAGTTACCGGGGGGGGCTCGGAAACAAAAACATTCAGTACTTC	CASSYRGGLGNKNIQYF
TRBJ2-7	TRBD1	few	TRBV10-3	TGTGCCATCAGCCTGGACAGGAAAAGCTCCTACGAGCAGTACTTC	CAISLDRKSSYEQYF
TRBJ1-2	.	few	TRBV12-3/TRBV12-4	TGTGCCAGCAGTTCTGTTGCGGGAAACTATGGCTACACCTTC	CASSSVAGNYGYTF
TRBJ2-7	.	.	TRBV29-1	TGCAGCGTGTTGACAGGCGCAACCTACGAGCAGTACTTC	CSVLTGATYEQYF
TRBJ2-2	TRBD2	many	TRBV20-1	TGCAGTGCTAGAGATCCGGGGACTAGCGGGCCCGGGGAGCTGTTTTTT	CSARDPGTSGPGELFF